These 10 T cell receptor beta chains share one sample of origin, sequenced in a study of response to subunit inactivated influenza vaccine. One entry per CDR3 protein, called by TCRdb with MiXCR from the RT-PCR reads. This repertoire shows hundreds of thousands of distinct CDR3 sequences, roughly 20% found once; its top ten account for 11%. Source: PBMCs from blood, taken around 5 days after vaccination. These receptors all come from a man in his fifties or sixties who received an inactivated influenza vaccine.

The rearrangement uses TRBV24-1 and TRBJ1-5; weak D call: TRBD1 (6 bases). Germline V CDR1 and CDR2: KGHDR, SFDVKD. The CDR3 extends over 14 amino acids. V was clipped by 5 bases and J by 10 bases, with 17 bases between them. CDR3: CATSGMGGLEPQHF. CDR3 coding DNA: TGTGCCACCAGTGGGATGGGGGGCCTTGAACCCCAGCATTTT.

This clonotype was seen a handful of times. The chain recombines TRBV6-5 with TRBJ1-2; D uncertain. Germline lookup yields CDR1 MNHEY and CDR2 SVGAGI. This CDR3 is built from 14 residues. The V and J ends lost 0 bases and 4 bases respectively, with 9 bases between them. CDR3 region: CASSYSGRSYGYTF. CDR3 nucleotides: TGTGCCAGCAGTTACTCGGGCAGATCCTATGGCTACACCTTC.

The DNA for the CDR3 is TGTGCCAGCACCCGGACGGCGAACACTGAAGCTTTCTTT. Encoded protein: CASTRTANTEAFF. V is TRBV12-3 or TRBV12-4 and J is TRBJ1-1; D uncertain. The CDR3 has 13 residues. Trimming pared 7 bases from V and 1 base from J, leaving 10 bases between.

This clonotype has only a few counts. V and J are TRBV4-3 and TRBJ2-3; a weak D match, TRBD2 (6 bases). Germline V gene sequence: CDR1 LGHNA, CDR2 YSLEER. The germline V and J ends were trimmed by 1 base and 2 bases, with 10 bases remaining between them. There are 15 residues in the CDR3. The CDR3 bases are TGCGCCAGCAGCCAAGGTGGAGGGGTCACAGATACGCAGTATTTT. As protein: CASSQGGGVTDTQYF.

CDR3 residues: CASSQVHGTYEQYF. The CDR3 DNA reads as TGTGCCAGCAGCCAAGTTCACGGTACCTACGAGCAGTACTTC. This chain uses TRBV4-2 with TRBJ2-7; D remains ambiguous. This CDR3 has 14 amino acids. Germline CDR1 is LGHNA and CDR2 is YNFKEQ. V lost 1 base and J 2 bases, leaving 9 bases between the germline ends.

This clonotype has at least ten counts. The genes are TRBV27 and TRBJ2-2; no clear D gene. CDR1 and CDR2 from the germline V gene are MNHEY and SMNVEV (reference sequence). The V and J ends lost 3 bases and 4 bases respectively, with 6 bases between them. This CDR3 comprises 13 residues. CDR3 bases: TGTGCCAGCAGTTTCCCTTCCACCGGGGAGCTGTTTTTT. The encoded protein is CASSFPSTGELFF.

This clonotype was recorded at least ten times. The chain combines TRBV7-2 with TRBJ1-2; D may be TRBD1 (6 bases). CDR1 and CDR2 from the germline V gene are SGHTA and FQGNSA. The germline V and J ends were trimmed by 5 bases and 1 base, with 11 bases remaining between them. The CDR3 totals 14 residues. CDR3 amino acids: CASSPDSLNYGYTF. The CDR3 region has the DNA TGTGCCAGCAGCCCGGACAGCCTTAACTATGGCTACACCTTC.

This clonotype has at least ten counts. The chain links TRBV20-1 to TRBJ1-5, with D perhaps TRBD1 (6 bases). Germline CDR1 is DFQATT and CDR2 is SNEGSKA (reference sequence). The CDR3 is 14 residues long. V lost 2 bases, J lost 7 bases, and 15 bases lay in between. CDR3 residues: CSARPGVRGQPQHF. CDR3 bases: TGCAGTGCTAGACCAGGGGTACGAGGCCAGCCCCAGCATTTT.

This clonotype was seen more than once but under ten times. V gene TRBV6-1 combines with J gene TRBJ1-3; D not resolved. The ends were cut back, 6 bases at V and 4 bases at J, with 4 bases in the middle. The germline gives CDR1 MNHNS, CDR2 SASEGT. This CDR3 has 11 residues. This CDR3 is CASRLGNTIYF. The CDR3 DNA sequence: TGTGCCAGCAGGCTAGGAAACACCATATATTTT.

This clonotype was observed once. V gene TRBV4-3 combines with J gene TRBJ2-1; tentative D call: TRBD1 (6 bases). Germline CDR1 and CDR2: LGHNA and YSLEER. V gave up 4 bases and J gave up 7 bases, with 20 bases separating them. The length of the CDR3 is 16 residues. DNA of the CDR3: TGCGCCAGCAGCCCCCAGGGGAACTCTTATCCAAATGAGCAGTTCTTC. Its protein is CASSPQGNSYPNEQFF.